Reported below is one T cell receptor (beta chain). This record comes from a study of OX40 agonist ivuxolimab in advanced cancers. Study summary: Patients took ivuxolimab, an agonistic anti-OX40 (CD134) antibody. At doses from 0.01 to 10 mg/kg, patients were given intravenous ivuxolimab every 2 weeks. There were three patients with partial responses, one having hepatocellular carcinoma and two cutaneous melanoma.

The CDR3 contains 15 residues. The ends were cut back, 0 bases at V and 1 base at J, with 9 bases in the middle. Germline V gene lookup returns CDR1 SGDLS and CDR2 YYNGEE. Sequenced by immunoSEQ multiplex PCR; TCRdb stores in-frame clones only, minus some. This sample carries about 26,000 clones, 70% to 90% of them seen once, and the ten largest clones take approximately 19%. The sample consisted of CD4+ or CD8+ T cells sorted from blood, taken in a trial of the OX40 agonist ivuxolimab. This sequence was found in an adult with an advanced solid tumor such as melanoma, head and neck, liver or kidney cancer. This chain joins TRBV9 and TRBJ2-3; no reliable D call. The CDR3 sequence is CASSVALRRTDTQYF. The DNA for the CDR3 is TGTGCCAGCAGCGTAGCATTGCGCCGCACAGATACGCAGTATTTT.